These 8 T cell receptor beta chains originate from one sample sequenced in a study of blood T cell repertoires in COVID-19. Here immunoSEQ multiplex PCR was the method, and the copy in TCRdb shows in-frame clones only, minus some. There are around 170,000 clones in the sample; about 86% occur only once, and roughly 7% lies in the top ten. The sample taken for sequencing was peripheral blood. The receptor source for this set is a man in his fifties with active or convalescent COVID-19.

The gene calls are TRBV6-2 or TRBV6-3 and TRBJ2-2, with D tentatively TRBD1 (6 bases). The CDR3 covers 15 residues. V lost 6 bases and J lost 1, with 12 bases in between. Germline values: CDR1 MNHEY, CDR2 SVGEGT. CDR3 loop: CASSRSTGNTGELFF. The CDR3 DNA sequence: TGTGCCAGCAGCCGCTCGACAGGGAACACCGGGGAGCTGTTTTTT.

The V and J genes are TRBV24-1 and TRBJ2-1; D perhaps matches TRBD1 (6 bases). CDR3 length equals 12 residues. V was shortened by 9 bases and J by 8 bases, with 13 bases between the two germline ends. Germline values: CDR1 KGHDR, CDR2 SFDVKD. In DNA form, the CDR3 reads TGTGCCACCGGGACACATTTCGATGAGCAGTTCTTC. Its translation is CATGTHFDEQFF.

In its sample, this clone was seen a few times. The rearrangement uses TRBV28 and TRBJ2-5, with TRBD1 identical over 8 bases. Trimming cost V 6 bases and J 2 bases; bases outside gene matches: 5. The germline V gene has CDR1 MDHEN and CDR2 SYDVKM. This CDR3 region has 14 residues. CDR3 in DNA: TGTGCCAGCAGGCCGGGACAGGAGCAAGAGACCCAGTACTTC. Translating it yields CASRPGQEQETQYF. The variable domain in full, completed from reference TRBV28 and TRBJ2-5, reads DVKVTQSSRYLVKRTGEKVFLECVQDMDHENMFWYRQDPGLGLRLIYFSYDVKMKEKGDIPEGYSVSREKKERFSLILESASTNQTSMYLCASRPGQEQETQYFGPGTRLLVL.

This clone was counted once. The chain has TRBV2 and TRBJ2-6; a weak D match, TRBD1 (6 bases). CDR3 size: 19 residues. The germline V gene has CDR1 SNHLY and CDR2 FYNNEI. With 3 bases removed from V and 0 bases from J, the gap between germline ends came to 18 bases. Here the CDR3 reads CASSDWGPGKPSGANVLTF. In DNA, the CDR3 is TGTGCCAGCAGTGACTGGGGGCCAGGAAAACCCTCTGGGGCCAACGTCCTGACTTTC.

The V call is TRBV10-2, the J call TRBJ1-2; 8 bases match TRBD1. CDR3 size: 13 residues. Germline V CDR1 and CDR2: WSHSY, SAAADI. After removal of 2 bases from V and 9 bases from J, the junction contained 5 bases not matched to a gene. CDR3 sequence reads: CASSEGQGGSYTF. CDR3 sequence (DNA): TGCGCCAGCAGTGAGGGACAGGGAGGGAGCTACACCTTC.

J is TRBJ2-5 and V is TRBV6-6; no clear D gene. Germline CDR1 MNHNY, CDR2 SVGAGI (reference sequence). Trimming cost V 6 bases and J 2 bases, with 4 bases left between them. The CDR3 sequence is 11 residues long. CDR3 bases: TGTGCCAGCAGAACACAAGAGACCCAGTACTTC. Translation gives CASRTQETQYF.

The DNA of the CDR3 is TGTGCCAGCAGCGAGGGACTAGCGGGGAACTACGAGCAGTACTTC. It translates to CASSEGLAGNYEQYF. The rearrangement joins TRBV9 to TRBJ2-7; TRBD2 aligns across 13 bases. Per germline, CDR1 SGDLS and CDR2 YYNGEE. The V and J ends lost 3 bases and 3 bases, in that order; junction bases with no gene match: 3. This CDR3 has 15 amino acids.

The chain uses TRBV19 and TRBJ2-2, with a tentative D call TRBD1 (6 bases). V was shortened by 6 bases and J by 6 bases, with 14 bases between the two germline ends. Germline CDR1 LNHDA, CDR2 SQIVND (reference sequence). The CDR3 sequence is 14 residues long. CDR3 loop: CASSQKTGSGELFF. The CDR3 DNA reads TGTGCCAGTAGCCAAAAGACAGGTTCCGGGGAGCTGTTTTTT.